This TCR beta chain was captured in a study of T-cell memory formation after mild COVID-19. The TCR alpha and TCR beta cDNA libraries, bearing sample barcodes and UMIs, were generated by 5'RACE using constant-segment primers. TCRdb re-analysed the 5' RACE reads in MiXCR, keeping a single row per CDR3 protein. Among hundreds of thousands of distinct CDR3 sequences listed, approximately 29% were seen once. Germline CDR1 and CDR2: SNHLY and FYNNEI. Losses at the gene ends were 4 bases for V and 4 bases for J; bases not matched to a gene: 2. The CDR3 consists of 13 residues. This clonotype was sampled from an adult woman who had mild COVID-19 (a few samples of this study predate the infection). Cell type and time point are not known. The sample was PBMCs or a T cell subset sorted from them (not recorded which). This chain uses TRBV2 with TRBJ1-1; 8 bases are a match to TRBD1. The CDR3 is CASSGQGTTEAFF. CDR3 coding DNA: TGTGCCAGCAGTGGACAGGGGACCACTGAAGCTTTCTTT. Drawing the rest from reference TRBV2 and TRBJ1-1, the complete variable domain is EPEVTQTPSHQVTQMGQEVILRCVPISNHLYFYWYRQILGQKVEFLVSFYNNEISEKSEIFDDQFSVERPDGSNFTLKIRSTKLEDSAMYFCASSGQGTTEAFFGQGTRLTVV.